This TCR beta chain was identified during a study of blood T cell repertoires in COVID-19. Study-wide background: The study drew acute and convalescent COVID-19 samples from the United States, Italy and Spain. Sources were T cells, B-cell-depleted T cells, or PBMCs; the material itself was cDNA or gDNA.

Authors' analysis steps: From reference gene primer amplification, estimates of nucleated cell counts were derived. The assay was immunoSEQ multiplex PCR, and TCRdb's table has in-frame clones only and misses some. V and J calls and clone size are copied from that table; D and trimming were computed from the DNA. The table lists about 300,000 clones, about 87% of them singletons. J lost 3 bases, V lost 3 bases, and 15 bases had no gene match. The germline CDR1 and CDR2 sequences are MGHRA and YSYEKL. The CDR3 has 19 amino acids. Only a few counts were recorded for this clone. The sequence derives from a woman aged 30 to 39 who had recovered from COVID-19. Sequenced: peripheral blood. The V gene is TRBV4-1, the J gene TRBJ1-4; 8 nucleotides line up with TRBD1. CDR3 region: CASSHRTGRRFIANEKLFF. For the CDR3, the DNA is TGCGCCAGCAGCCACCGGACAGGGAGGCGTTTTATAGCTAATGAAAAACTGTTTTTT.